Presented here are 11 T cell receptor beta chains from one specimen sequenced in a study of blood T cells in healthy people across ages. Then a second PCR, running about 6 to 12 cycles, was carried out with a sample-barcoded 5' primer and a J-beta primer mix. TCRdb independently ran MiXCR on the 5' RACE reads; one entry per CDR3 protein. The repertoire holds about a million distinct CDR3 sequences, around 48% seen once, with 13% in the top ten. Sequencing was done on a sample of blood. The receptors derive from a man aged 25-45 years in good health.

V usage is TRBV20-1 and J usage is TRBJ2-4; D unclear. V was shortened by 7 bases and J by 4 bases, with 14 bases between the two germline ends. Germline V gene data show CDR1 as DFQATT and CDR2 as SNEGSKA (reference sequence). The CDR3 length is 13 residues. The CDR3 DNA reads as TGCAGTGTTTATGGACCGATGAAAAACATTCAGTACTTC. It translates to CSVYGPMKNIQYF.

This chain joins TRBV28 and TRBJ2-3; D may be TRBD2 (5 bases). The CDR3 is 15 residues long. With 3 bases removed from V and 8 bases from J, the gap between germline ends came to 18 bases. Germline CDR1 reads MDHEN; CDR2 reads SYDVKM. The DNA for the CDR3 is TGTGCCAGCAGTTTTGGAGGATCGTCGAGTTCTACGCAGTATTTT. As protein: CASSFGGSSSSTQYF. Based on the CDR3 plus reference TRBV28 and TRBJ2-3, the full variable domain is DVKVTQSSRYLVKRTGEKVFLECVQDMDHENMFWYRQDPGLGLRLIYFSYDVKMKEKGDIPEGYSVSREKKERFSLILESASTNQTSMYLCASSFGGSSSSTQYFGPGTRLTVL.

The chain joins TRBV3-1 to TRBJ2-5, with D possibly TRBD1 on 6 matching bases. The CDR3 consists of 15 residues. Per the germline V gene, CDR1 is LGHDT and CDR2 is YNNKEL (reference sequence). V lost 3 bases, J lost 0 bases, and 11 bases lay in between. The CDR3 nucleotides are TGTGCCAGCAGCCACCCAGACAGGTACCAAGAGACCCAGTACTTC. Its protein is CASSHPDRYQETQYF.

The genes are TRBV4-3 and TRBJ2-5; TRBD1 matches 8 bases. The germline V gene encodes CDR1 LGHNA and CDR2 YSLEER. CDR3 size: 15 residues. J gave up 1 base and V 5 bases, and 6 bases lay outside the gene matches. The CDR3, as DNA: TGCGCCAGCAGCAGGCGGACAGGGTTCCAAGAGACCCAGTACTTC. Translated, it gives CASSRRTGFQETQYF.

For this clonotype: An end of the junction differs from the germline gene, which may be a read error. The chain carries TRBV6-6 and TRBJ1-2; D may be TRBD1 (5 bases). This CDR3 has 15 amino acids. CDR1 and CDR2 from the germline V gene are MNHNY and SVGAGI (reference sequence). The CDR3 region is CAGSPGTDTFGGYTF. The CDR3 DNA follows: TGTGCCGGCAGTCCCGGGACGGATACTTTTGGGGGCTACACCTTC.

V is TRBV6-6 and J is TRBJ1-1; D is unresolved. Per the germline V gene, CDR1 is MNHNY and CDR2 is SVGAGI (reference sequence). The CDR3 is made up of 15 amino acids. The V end lost 0 bases, the J end lost 4 bases, and 12 bases lay between the germline ends. The CDR3 coding sequence is TGTGCCAGCAGTTACTCGACCGGGTCTGGCACTGAAGCTTTCTTT. This sequence encodes CASSYSTGSGTEAFF.

Concerning this clonotype: A read error is possible here, since a much larger clone lies one base away. The CDR3 DNA follows: TGTGCCAGTAGTAGAGCACACGGGGACGAGCAGTACTTC. Translating it yields CASSRAHGDEQYF. The chain links TRBV19 to TRBJ2-7; TRBD2 might be the D (5 bases). Germline CDR1 and CDR2: LNHDA and SQIVND (reference sequence). The CDR3 totals 13 residues. With 4 bases removed from V and 5 bases from J, the gap between germline ends came to 12 bases.

This rearrangement joins TRBV12-3 or TRBV12-4 to TRBJ1-2; D uncertain. This CDR3 contains 15 residues. V gave up 7 bases and J gave up 2 bases, with 17 bases separating them. CDR3: CASNAAPGGNYGYTF. CDR3 coding DNA: TGTGCCAGCAACGCCGCCCCCGGCGGGAACTATGGCTACACCTTC.

The chain uses TRBV20-1 and TRBJ1-1; no firm D call. This CDR3 spans 13 amino acids. CDR1 and CDR2 (germline): DFQATT, SNEGSKA (reference sequence). Trimming left V 3 bases short and J 1 base short, with 9 bases between. CDR3 in amino acids: CSASAAGNTEAFF. The CDR3 bases are TGCAGTGCTAGTGCTGCTGGGAACACTGAAGCTTTCTTT.

This clonotype was observed a few times. The rearrangement links TRBV28 to TRBJ1-6; no definite D call. In germline, CDR1 is MDHEN, CDR2 SYDVKM. CDR3 length: 16 residues. Trimming removed 6 bases from V and 4 bases from J, with 16 bases in between. CDR3: CASRRTQDGYNSPLHF. The CDR3 DNA is TGTGCCAGCAGGCGAACCCAGGACGGATATAATTCACCCCTCCACTTT. The whole variable domain, filled in from reference TRBV28 and TRBJ1-6, reads DVKVTQSSRYLVKRTGEKVFLECVQDMDHENMFWYRQDPGLGLRLIYFSYDVKMKEKGDIPEGYSVSREKKERFSLILESASTNQTSMYLCASRRTQDGYNSPLHFGNGTRLTVT.

A few counts support this clonotype. This chain uses TRBV27 with TRBJ1-2; perhaps TRBD1 as D (6 bases). CDR1 and CDR2 (germline): MNHEY, SMNVEV (reference sequence). The CDR3 loop spans 17 amino acids. V was shortened by 11 bases and J by 7 bases, with 32 bases between the two germline ends. The CDR3, as DNA: TGTGCCCACACGACCGGGGGGCGTCCAGGAGGAGCGAGTGGCTACACCTTC. Amino acid sequence: CAHTTGGRPGGASGYTF.